Listed below are T cell receptor beta chains from one sample, sequenced in a study of T cell responses to AZD1222 COVID-19 vaccine. TCRdb keeps only in-frame clones here, not all; method: immunoSEQ multiplex PCR. The sample lists 150,000 to 200,000 clones, 80% to 90% occurring once. This sample comprised peripheral blood, obtained on day 0 of AZD1222 vaccination. These receptors were obtained from an adult in good health. The CDR3 runs from the conserved cysteine through the conserved F or W. D genes are given only for firm matches. Clone size is given for some rows only: seen once, a few or many times, or a class if the clone is expanded.

V	D	size	J	DNA	CDR3
TRBV28	-	few	TRBJ1-6	TGTGCCAGCAGTTCGCAGGCAGGTAATTCACCCCTCCACTTT	CASSSQAGNSPLHF
TRBV6-5	-	-	TRBJ1-1	TGTGCCAGCAGTTACCTCAAGGGGATGAACACTGAAGCTTTCTTT	CASSYLKGMNTEAFF
TRBV3-1/TRBV3-2	-	-	TRBJ1-1	TGTGCCAGCAGCCAAGGGACAGTAAAAATGAACACTGAAGCTTTCTTT	CASSQGTVKMNTEAFF
TRBV9	TRBD1	-	TRBJ2-7	TGTGCCAGCAGCGCTGGACCCGGGACAGATACCTGGGAGCAGTACTTC	CASSAGPGTDTWEQYF
TRBV18	-	-	TRBJ2-5	TGTGCCAGCTCACCGAGGACCGAAGAGACCCAGTACTTC	CASSPRTEETQYF
TRBV18	TRBD2	once	TRBJ2-1	TGTGCCAGCTCACCAAGGAGACAGTTTGATAGCGGGAGGGTCTACAATGAGCAGTTCTTC	CASSPRRQFDSGRVYNEQFF
TRBV28	-	-	TRBJ1-5	TGTGCCAGCAAGGCGGCCAGGGAGTCGGGGCCCCAGCATTTT	CASKAARESGPQHF
TRBV7-2	-	once	TRBJ2-5	TGTGCCAGCAGCTTACAGGGAGTCCAAGAGACCCAGTACTTC	CASSLQGVQETQYF
TRBV6-2/TRBV6-3	TRBD2	-	TRBJ2-7	TGTGCCAGCAGTCGTCAGCGGGAGTACGGCGAGCAGTACTTC	CASSRQREYGEQYF
TRBV10-3	TRBD1	-	TRBJ1-3	TGTGCCATCACACAACCGGACAGGGTTGGAAACACCATATATTTT	CAITQPDRVGNTIYF
TRBV27	TRBD2	once	TRBJ2-1	TGTGCCAGCAGTTTAATAGTCGGCGGGGGGGCCAATGAGCAGTTCTTC	CASSLIVGGGANEQFF
TRBV7-2	-	few	TRBJ2-1	TGTGCCAGCAGCTTAGAGGTAGGGCGGGCCGCCCTTAATGAGCAGTTCTTC	CASSLEVGRAALNEQFF
TRBV11-1	TRBD1	-	TRBJ2-7	TGTGCCAGCAGCTTAGGACAGGGCACCTACGAGCAGTACTTC	CASSLGQGTYEQYF
TRBV3-1/TRBV3-2	TRBD1	-	TRBJ1-4	TGTGCCAGCAGCGGGGACAGGGGTCGTCTGTTTTTT	CASSGDRGRLFF
TRBV7-8	-	-	TRBJ2-7	TGTGCCAGCAGCTCGGGACGGGTCTACGAGCAGTACTTC	CASSSGRVYEQYF
TRBV5-4	TRBD1	-	TRBJ1-4	TGTGCCAGCAGCCGGACAGGGCCATATGAAAAACTGTTTTTT	CASSRTGPYEKLFF
TRBV28	TRBD1	-	TRBJ1-2	TGTGCCAGCAGCCAGGGGGACAGTATCTATGGCTACACCTTC	CASSQGDSIYGYTF
TRBV28	TRBD1	once	TRBJ2-7	TGTGCCAGCGGGCTACCGGGACAGGGTACCTACGAGCAGTACTTC	CASGLPGQGTYEQYF
TRBV2	-	-	TRBJ1-1	TGTGCCAGCAAACCTTATCCAGCCACTGAAGCTTTCTTT	CASKPYPATEAFF
TRBV18	-	-	TRBJ2-5	TGTGCCAGCTCACCACTCGGCAATACCAAGCGAGAGACCCAGTACTTC	CASSPLGNTKRETQYF
TRBV12-5	TRBD2	-	TRBJ2-5	TGTGCTAGTCTATCCAGTAGCGGGGGGAAGCGACAGGGGTTTGACCAAGAGACCCAGTACTTC	CASLSSSGGKRQGFDQETQYF
TRBV28	TRBD1	-	TRBJ1-6	TGTGCCAGTCGACCGGGACAGGGGGCATTATATAATTCACCCCTCCACTTT	CASRPGQGALYNSPLHF
TRBV6-5	-	-	TRBJ1-2	TGTGCCAGCAGTTCGCCGGGGAACTATGGCTACACCTTC	CASSSPGNYGYTF
TRBV7-2	-	-	TRBJ2-7	TGTGCCAGCAGTACGACTATCTACGAGCAGTACTTC	CASSTTIYEQYF
TRBV24-1	-	-	TRBJ2-1	TGTGCCACCAGTGACCCAGTCGAGTCCTACAATGAGCAGTTCTTC	CATSDPVESYNEQFF
TRBV6-5	-	-	TRBJ2-7	TGTGCCAGCAGTTCCAGGGGCTGGTACGAGCAGTACTTC	CASSSRGWYEQYF
TRBV6-2/TRBV6-3	TRBD2	-	TRBJ2-5	TGTGCCAGCAGTTACTCGACTAGCGGGCCCCAAGAGACCCAGTACTTC	CASSYSTSGPQETQYF
TRBV3-1/TRBV3-2	TRBD2	-	TRBJ2-7	TGTGCCAGCAGCCACCTCCGGGAGGCCCGGGAGCAGTACTTC	CASSHLREAREQYF
TRBV14	-	-	TRBJ2-5	TGTGCCAGCAGCAGGGACTTGCTACAAGAGACCCAGTACTTC	CASSRDLLQETQYF
TRBV5-6	-	once	TRBJ1-1	TGTGCCAGCAGCTTGGCCCCGGGAGGAGCTTTCTTT	CASSLAPGGAFF
TRBV30	TRBD1	-	TRBJ2-5	TGTGCCTGGAGTTCAGGGGGCGGAGAGACCCAGTACTTC	CAWSSGGGETQYF
TRBV3-1/TRBV3-2	TRBD1	few	TRBJ2-7	TGTGCCAGCAGCCAAGCACCGGGACAGGCGAACGAGCAGTACTTC	CASSQAPGQANEQYF
TRBV5-1	-	few	TRBJ1-2	TGCGCCAGCAAGCTTCTCTTGGACAGAGACTATGGCTACACCTTC	CASKLLLDRDYGYTF
TRBV5-1	TRBD1	-	TRBJ1-3	TGCGCCAGCAGCTTGGAGTCAGGGGGAGGAAACACCATATATTTT	CASSLESGGGNTIYF